Listed below are T cell receptor beta chains from one sample, sequenced in a study of blood T cell repertoires in COVID-19. Only in-frame clones appear in the TCRdb table, and some are missing; sequencing was by immunoSEQ multiplex PCR. The sample lists around 190,000 clones; around 85% were seen once. The sequencing sample was made of peripheral blood. The source is a woman aged 60-70 years with acute or convalescent COVID-19. Both conserved end residues are part of each CDR3. Fields, in order: V gene, J gene, D gene, clone size, CDR3 protein, CDR3 DNA. The D gene is left open where the match is weak. Clone size appears in some rows only: once, few, many, or a class for an expanded clone.

>TRBV19|TRBJ2-1|TRBD1|-
CASRPWDRGDNEQFF
TGTGCCAGTAGGCCCTGGGACAGGGGAGACAATGAGCAGTTCTTC
>TRBV5-1|TRBJ1-2|TRBD1|-
CASSPGQPTTNYGYTF
TGCGCCAGCAGCCCGGGACAGCCAACTACTAACTATGGCTACACCTTC
>TRBV29-1|TRBJ2-1|-|-
CSVRRGTYNEQFF
TGCAGCGTTAGGCGGGGTACTTACAATGAGCAGTTCTTC
>TRBV6-2/TRBV6-3|TRBJ2-1|TRBD2|-
CASSYLSGRKRNEQFF
TGTGCCAGCAGTTACCTTAGCGGGAGAAAGAGGAATGAGCAGTTCTTC
>TRBV10-2|TRBJ2-1|-|-
CASTFARYNEQFF
TGCGCCAGCACCTTTGCTAGGTACAATGAGCAGTTCTTC
>TRBV5-1|TRBJ2-2|-|-
CASSLAPENTGELFF
TGCGCCAGCAGCTTGGCCCCAGAGAACACCGGGGAGCTGTTTTTT
>TRBV2|TRBJ1-1|-|-
CASAGRGNTEAFF
TGTGCCAGCGCAGGGAGGGGGAACACTGAAGCTTTCTTT
>TRBV9|TRBJ2-1|TRBD2|once
CASSVVGTGGYNEQFF
TGTGCCAGCAGCGTAGTCGGGACGGGGGGCTACAATGAGCAGTTCTTC
>TRBV30|TRBJ1-5|-|-
CAWSQGNHQPQHF
TGTGCCTGGAGCCAGGGGAATCATCAGCCCCAGCATTTT
>TRBV24-1|TRBJ2-1|-|-
CATSDMGPANEQFF
TGTGCCACCAGTGATATGGGCCCAGCTAATGAGCAGTTCTTC
>TRBV5-1|TRBJ1-2|TRBD1|-
CASSHRPGQEYGYTF
TGCGCCAGCAGCCATAGACCGGGACAGGAGTATGGCTACACCTTC
>TRBV5-1|TRBJ2-7|TRBD1|-
CASSLRAGTGNEQYF
TGCGCCAGCAGCTTGAGGGCCGGGACAGGGAACGAGCAGTACTTC
>TRBV28|TRBJ2-7|TRBD2|-
CASRIAGGAYEQYF
TGTGCCAGCAGAATAGCGGGAGGGGCCTACGAGCAGTACTTC
>TRBV9|TRBJ1-1|-|-
CASSVSTVANTEAFF
TGTGCCAGCAGCGTTTCGACAGTCGCGAACACTGAAGCTTTCTTT
>TRBV18|TRBJ2-5|TRBD2|-
CASSPTLAAETQYF
TGTGCCAGCTCACCCACGCTAGCGGCAGAGACCCAGTACTTC
>TRBV11-2|TRBJ1-1|-|-
CASSFTLTGEAFF
TGTGCCAGCAGCTTTACTCTAACGGGTGAAGCTTTCTTT